The 29 T cell receptor beta chains below all came from one sample that was sequenced in a study of T cell responses to AZD1222 COVID-19 vaccine (dated by TCRdb to about 2021). The sample's time point label, decoded: about 28 days (+/-7) after the second vaccine dose. Receptor amplification or capture employed the immunoSEQ multiplex PCR assay. TCRdb mirrors the immuneACCESS table, restricted to in-frame sequences. Some clones are absent from its copies; in checked studies, under half trace to an unresolved V gene, and the reason for the others is unknown. The sample profile shows over 100,000 clones; approximately 90% of them were found once. The ten largest clones represent approximately 2.6% of the sample. The sequencing used peripheral blood, collected 28 days after the second AZD1222 dose. Receptor source: an adult who received the AZD1222 COVID-19 vaccine.

The chain has TRBV18 and TRBJ2-5; D is ambiguous. The CDR3 extends over 15 amino acids. The germline V and J ends were trimmed by 4 bases and 5 bases, with 17 bases remaining between them. Germline lookup yields CDR1 KGHSH and CDR2 LQKENI. The chain's CDR3 is CASSRSLVGSETQYF. CDR3 coding DNA: TGTGCCAGCTCACGAAGCCTTGTAGGGTCGGAGACCCAGTACTTC. The full variable domain, rest sourced from reference TRBV18 and TRBJ2-5, is NAGVMQNPRHLVRRRGQEARLRCSPMKGHSHVYWYRQLPEEGLKFMVYLQKENIIDESGMPKERFSAEFPKEGPSILRIQQVVRGDSAAYFCASSRSLVGSETQYFGPGTRLLVL.

The CDR3 region is CASNPGQGAGRNEKLFF. The CDR3, as DNA: TGTGCCAGTAATCCGGGACAGGGGGCCGGCCGGAATGAAAAACTGTTTTTT. The chain combines TRBV19 with TRBJ1-4, with 12 bases that match TRBD1. The germline V gene has CDR1 LNHDA and CDR2 SQIVND (reference sequence). CDR3 length: 17 amino acids. J gave up 5 bases and V 7 bases, and 11 bases lay outside the gene matches.

The chain links TRBV7-9 to TRBJ1-6, with D perhaps TRBD1 (5 bases). CDR1 and CDR2 (germline): SEHNR, FQNEAQ (reference sequence). This CDR3 contains 19 residues. The V gene lost 5 bases and the J gene lost 3 bases, with 23 bases spanning the gap. The CDR3 sequence is CASSKTPGGVSLYNSPLHF. The CDR3, as DNA: TGTGCCAGCAGCAAGACTCCCGGGGGTGTGTCGCTCTATAATTCACCCCTCCACTTT.

The chain carries TRBV7-2 and TRBJ1-4; tentative D call: TRBD1 (6 bases). Trimming shortened V by 2 bases and J by 8 bases, and 12 bases separated the two germline ends. The CDR3 has 14 residues. Germline values: CDR1 SGHTA, CDR2 FQGNSA. The CDR3, as DNA: TGTGCCAGCAGCTTACCAGGGGTTGGCGAAAAACTGTTTTTT. Protein: CASSLPGVGEKLFF.

V and J are TRBV4-2 and TRBJ1-2, with D uncertain. Germline CDR1 LGHNA, CDR2 YNFKEQ. The V end lost 0 bases, the J end lost 7 bases, and 9 bases lay between the germline ends. The CDR3 has 13 residues. CDR3 nucleotides: TGTGCCAGCAGCCAAGATGCCCAGATTGGCTACACCTTC. Amino acid sequence: CASSQDAQIGYTF.

This sequence joins TRBV3-1 (or the pseudogene TRBV3-2) and TRBJ2-1; unclear D gene. Germline V gives CDR1 LGHDT, CDR2 YNNKEL (reference sequence). V was clipped by 3 bases and J by 8 bases, with 8 bases between them. CDR3 length: 12 residues. The CDR3 loop reads CASSHLPHEQFF. The CDR3 coding sequence is TGTGCCAGCAGCCATCTTCCTCATGAGCAGTTCTTC.

The V gene is TRBV4-2, the J gene TRBJ1-5; D uncertain. The length of the CDR3 is 15 residues. The ends were cut back, 0 bases at V and 3 bases at J, with 9 bases in the middle. Germline-derived CDR1 and CDR2 are LGHNA and YNFKEQ. The CDR3 sequence is CASSQDRQANQPQHF. The CDR3 region has the DNA TGTGCCAGCAGCCAAGATCGACAAGCCAATCAGCCCCAGCATTTT.

The rearrangement links TRBV18 to TRBJ2-2, with a weak D call TRBD2 (6 bases). V lost 5 bases and J 0 bases, leaving 22 bases between the germline ends. CDR1 is KGHSH and CDR2 is LQKENI in the germline V gene. The CDR3 loop spans 19 amino acids. Here the CDR3 DNA reads TGTGCCAGCTCATCCCGGGGGTTCCGGGACGCCACGAACACCGGGGAGCTGTTTTTT. The encoded protein is CASSSRGFRDATNTGELFF.

There are a few counts of this clone. The gene calls are TRBV12-3 or TRBV12-4 and TRBJ1-3; D is ambiguous. V was cut by 3 bases and J by 3 bases, with 6 bases left in between. This CDR3 contains 13 residues. The CDR3 region is CASSFGGGNTIYF. DNA for the CDR3: TGTGCCAGCAGTTTTGGAGGTGGAAACACCATATATTTT.

The chain couples TRBV18 to TRBJ1-2, with TRBD1 identical over 10 bases. The CDR3 loop spans 15 amino acids. CDR1 KGHSH and CDR2 LQKENI come from the germline V gene. The junction had 4 bases not matched to a gene; V was cut back by 3 bases and J by 3 bases. CDR3 sequence: CASSPSGTGDYGYTF. DNA of the CDR3: TGTGCCAGCTCACCCTCCGGGACAGGGGACTATGGCTACACCTTC.

J is TRBJ1-1 and V is TRBV5-1; D is unclear. This CDR3 has 12 residues. V lost 2 bases and J 5 bases, leaving 7 bases between the germline ends. Germline V gene lookup returns CDR1 SGHRS and CDR2 YFSETQ. The CDR3: CASSFVGTEAFF. The CDR3 DNA reads TGCGCCAGCAGCTTTGTAGGGACTGAAGCTTTCTTT. Full variable domain (missing parts from reference TRBV5-1 and TRBJ1-1): KAGVTQTPRYLIKTRGQQVTLSCSPISGHRSVSWYQQTPGQGLQFLFEYFSETQRNKGNFPGRFSGRQFSNSRSEMNVSTLELGDSALYLCASSFVGTEAFFGQGTRLTVV.

This rearrangement joins TRBV19 to TRBJ1-5, with D possibly being TRBD1 (6 bases). Germline CDR1 LNHDA, CDR2 SQIVND (reference sequence). Trimming cost V 5 bases and J 7 bases, with 15 bases left between them. CDR3 length: 14 amino acids. The chain's CDR3 is CASSWGGSGQPQHF. DNA for the CDR3: TGTGCCAGTAGTTGGGGGGGCTCGGGGCAGCCCCAGCATTTT.

As DNA, the CDR3 is TGTGCCACCAGCAGAGATCTGGTCTACGAGCAGTACTTC. Translation gives CATSRDLVYEQYF. This sequence joins TRBV15 and TRBJ2-7; D uncertain. The germline gives CDR1 LNHNV, CDR2 YYDKDF (reference sequence). The CDR3 consists of 13 residues. V lost 0 bases and J lost 3, with 6 bases in between.

The V and J genes are TRBV5-1 and TRBJ1-2; 7 positions match TRBD1. Germline CDR1 reads SGHRS; CDR2 reads YFSETQ. The CDR3 covers 14 residues. Trimming at V came to 0 bases and at J to 6 bases, leaving 5 bases not matched to a gene. The CDR3 region has the DNA TGCGCCAGCAGCTTGGTCGACAGGGTGGATGGCTACACCTTC. Encoded protein: CASSLVDRVDGYTF.

The rearrangement joins TRBV28 to TRBJ1-2; maybe TRBD1 (5 bases). This CDR3 has 10 residues. The germline V gene encodes CDR1 MDHEN and CDR2 SYDVKM. Trimming left V 8 bases short and J 7 bases short, with 8 bases between. In DNA form, the CDR3 reads TGTGCCAGCCAGGGACGTGGCTACACCTTC. Protein: CASQGRGYTF.

The V gene is TRBV19, the J gene TRBJ1-5; the match to TRBD1 covers 9 bases. The CDR3 covers 18 residues. CDR1 and CDR2 (germline): LNHDA, SQIVND (reference sequence). The V segment lost 3 bases and the J segment 2 bases; nucleotides outside the gene matches: 11. The CDR3 DNA follows: TGTGCCAGTAGTATCCTCAGGACAGGGGTCTATGGCAATCAGCCCCAGCATTTT. Translated, it gives CASSILRTGVYGNQPQHF.

The rearrangement links TRBV4-1 to TRBJ2-1; D remains unclear. V lost 5 bases and J 1 base, leaving 9 bases between the germline ends. The CDR3 has 14 residues. Per the germline V gene, CDR1 is MGHRA and CDR2 is YSYEKL. The CDR3 DNA follows: TGCGCCAGCAGCAGGGCGGATTCCTACAATGAGCAGTTCTTC. Translated: CASSRADSYNEQFF.

This sequence joins TRBV7-2 and TRBJ1-6; maybe TRBD1 (5 bases). V was shortened by 1 base and J by 8 bases, with 18 bases between the two germline ends. This CDR3 has 17 residues. Germline V gene sequence: CDR1 SGHTA, CDR2 FQGNSA. The CDR3 protein is CASSLVGGMMGDSPLHF. CDR3 sequence (DNA): TGTGCCAGCAGCTTAGTGGGGGGGATGATGGGTGATTCACCCCTCCACTTT.

The rearrangement joins TRBV28 to TRBJ1-1; TRBD1 is a possible D gene (6 bases). CDR1 and CDR2 (germline): MDHEN, SYDVKM. V was cut by 2 bases and J by 5 bases, with 15 bases left in between. The CDR3 has 15 amino acids. In DNA form, the CDR3 reads TGTGCCAGCAGTTTACCCTCGGGGGGCCGGACTGAAGCTTTCTTT. Amino acids: CASSLPSGGRTEAFF.

The chain combines TRBV19 with TRBJ1-3; D remains unclear. The CDR3 is made up of 16 amino acids. V was clipped by 4 bases and J by 0 bases, with 13 bases between them. The germline CDR1 and CDR2 sequences are LNHDA and SQIVND (reference sequence). CDR3 DNA sequence: TGTGCCAGTAGTACGCCCTCACACAGCTCTGGAAACACCATATATTTT. Encoded protein: CASSTPSHSSGNTIYF. The whole variable domain, remainder taken from reference TRBV19 and TRBJ1-3, is DGGITQSPKYLFRKEGQNVTLSCEQNLNHDAMYWYRQDPGQGLRLIYYSQIVNDFQKGDIAEGYSVSREKKESFPLTVTSAQKNPTAFYLCASSTPSHSSGNTIYFGEGSWLTVV.

This clone was observed a single time. CDR3 bases: TGTGCCAGCAGTTACGTCCGGCCAGGCTCCTACGAGCAGTACTTC. It is translated as CASSYVRPGSYEQYF. The chain uses TRBV6-2 or TRBV6-3 and TRBJ2-7; no clear D. Germline-derived CDR1 and CDR2 are MNHEY and SVGEGT. The CDR3 totals 15 residues. V lost 2 bases and J lost 0, with 11 bases in between.

This clone has a single count. The V and J genes are TRBV9 and TRBJ1-1; D uncertain. Germline V gene lookup returns CDR1 SGDLS and CDR2 YYNGEE. Trimming took off 3 bases at V and 6 bases at J, with 12 bases between the two ends. The CDR3 is made up of 13 amino acids. The CDR3 loop reads CASSGGGVAEAFF. CDR3 sequence (DNA): TGTGCCAGCAGCGGGGGTGGGGTGGCTGAAGCTTTCTTT.

The chain uses TRBV19 and TRBJ1-6; TRBD1 agrees at 9 bases. The ends lost 9 bases at V and 6 bases at J; junction bases unmatched: 9. The CDR3 has 15 residues. The germline gives CDR1 LNHDA, CDR2 SQIVND (reference sequence). DNA for the CDR3: TGTGCCAGCCGGTGGACAGGGGATGGTAATTCACCCCTCCACTTT. Translated, it gives CASRWTGDGNSPLHF.

V and J are TRBV5-8 and TRBJ1-1, with D possibly being TRBD1 (6 bases). V dropped 4 bases and J dropped 3 bases, with 16 bases sitting between them. The germline V gene encodes CDR1 SGHTS and CDR2 YDEGEE. The CDR3 is made up of 15 amino acids. CDR3 sequence (DNA): TGTGCCAGCAGCAGAGGTCTTACAGGGTACACTGAAGCTTTCTTT. Amino acids: CASSRGLTGYTEAFF.

This clone was observed a few times. The J gene is TRBJ1-1, the V gene TRBV7-3; D may be TRBD1 (6 bases). CDR1 is SGHTA, CDR2 FQGTGA, per germline. Trimming removed 1 base at V and 4 bases at J, with 13 bases between. The CDR3 consists of 15 residues. CDR3 in DNA: TGTGCCAGCAGCTTAATGGCAGGGGAACGCACTGAAGCTTTCTTT. Translating gives CASSLMAGERTEAFF. The variable domain in full, completed from reference TRBV7-3 and TRBJ1-1, reads GAGVSQTPSNKVTEKGKYVELRCDPISGHTALYWYRQSLGQGPEFLIYFQGTGAADDSGLPNDRFFAVRPEGSVSTLKIQRTERGDSAVYLCASSLMAGERTEAFFGQGTRLTVV.

This chain links TRBV27 with TRBJ1-2; D is possibly TRBD1 (5 bases). This CDR3 is built from 15 residues. The germline V gene encodes CDR1 MNHEY and CDR2 SMNVEV (reference sequence). Trimming stripped 6 bases from V and 6 bases from J, with 20 bases between. The CDR3 DNA reads TGTGCCAGCAGCTGGGACCGATCGAACCCTAATGGCTACACCTTC. Its protein product is CASSWDRSNPNGYTF.

V and J are TRBV10-3 and TRBJ1-1, with 9 positions matching TRBD1. The CDR3 has 14 amino acids. The J segment lost 3 bases and the V segment lost 8 bases, leaving 7 bases of the junction unmatched. CDR1 is ENHRY, CDR2 SYGVKD, per germline. In nucleotides, the CDR3 is TGTGCCATCGGGCAGGACAGGGGCTACACTGAAGCTTTCTTT. Translation: CAIGQDRGYTEAFF.

The chain uses TRBV27 and TRBJ1-2; perhaps TRBD1 as D (6 bases). This CDR3 is 16 amino acids long. V was clipped by 3 bases and J by 4 bases, with 18 bases between them. Germline V CDR1 and CDR2: MNHEY, SMNVEV (reference sequence). In DNA, the CDR3 is TGTGCCAGCAGTTTTTCGTCGGGGGGCTTAGGCTATGGCTACACCTTC. This sequence encodes CASSFSSGGLGYGYTF.

The V call is TRBV3-1 (or the pseudogene TRBV3-2), the J call TRBJ2-3; D not certain. The CDR3 has 12 amino acids. Trimming took off 3 bases at V and 6 bases at J, with 7 bases between the two ends. Germline lookup yields CDR1 LGHDT and CDR2 YNNKEL (reference sequence). The CDR3 spells CASSHPDDTQYF. DNA of the CDR3: TGTGCCAGCAGCCACCCCGATGATACGCAGTATTTT.